A single sample is the source of the 29 T cell receptor beta chains below, sequenced in a study of T-cell memory formation after mild COVID-19. TCRdb passed the 5' RACE reads through MiXCR, listing each CDR3 protein once. This repertoire shows about 150,000 distinct CDR3 sequences, 25% to 40% found once; its top ten account for approximately 12%. The material sequenced was PBMCs or a T cell subset sorted from them (not recorded which). These receptors all stem from an adult woman who had mild COVID-19 (a few samples of this study predate the infection). Cell type and time point are not known.

The rearrangement links TRBV27 to TRBJ2-1; D perhaps matches TRBD1 (5 bases). Germline V gene data show CDR1 as MNHEY and CDR2 as SMNVEV (reference sequence). V was pared by 2 bases and J by 6 bases, with 11 bases between. This CDR3 is built from 14 residues. The chain's CDR3 is CASSLLQGGNEQFF. CDR3 nucleotide sequence: TGTGCCAGCAGTTTACTGCAGGGCGGCAATGAGCAGTTCTTC.

The J gene is TRBJ2-1, the V gene TRBV7-2, with D perhaps assigned TRBD1 or TRBD2 (6 bases each). V was cut by 5 bases and J by 7 bases, with 15 bases left in between. There are 14 residues in the CDR3. Germline loops: CDR1 SGHTA, CDR2 FQGNSA. The chain's CDR3 is CASSQTRGGNEQFF. The CDR3, as DNA: TGTGCCAGCAGCCAGACTAGAGGGGGGAATGAGCAGTTCTTC.

This clonotype was observed a handful of times. The rearrangement links TRBV24-1 to TRBJ2-3; perhaps TRBD1 as D (6 bases). With 10 bases removed from V and 7 bases from J, the gap between germline ends came to 11 bases. CDR1 and CDR2 (germline): KGHDR, SFDVKD. The CDR3 consists of 11 residues. The CDR3 nucleotides read TGTGCCACAAGCCAGGGGTATACGCAGTATTTT. It codes for CATSQGYTQYF.

This sequence joins TRBV4-2 and TRBJ2-3; maybe TRBD2 (7 bases). The CDR3 totals 17 residues. With 5 bases removed from V and 0 bases from J, the gap between germline ends came to 18 bases. CDR1 and CDR2 from the germline V gene are LGHNA and YNFKEQ. CDR3 sequence reads: CASSTGGGAYSTDTQYF. CDR3 coding DNA: TGTGCCAGCAGCACGGGGGGCGGGGCCTATAGCACAGATACGCAGTATTTT.

The chain carries TRBV14 and TRBJ1-2, with D possibly matching TRBD1 (5 bases). The V gene's germline CDR1 is SGHDN and CDR2 FVKESK. The CDR3 has 13 amino acids. V dropped 1 base and J dropped 2 bases, with 5 bases sitting between them. The CDR3 protein is CASSQGQNYGYTF. CDR3 DNA sequence: TGTGCCAGCAGCCAAGGACAGAACTATGGCTACACCTTC.

V is TRBV7-6 and J is TRBJ2-7, with TRBD2 matching 8 bases. CDR3 length: 16 amino acids. With 4 bases clipped from V and 0 bases from J, the junction kept 8 bases outside the gene matches. Germline assignment: CDR1 SGHVS and CDR2 FNYEAQ. In nucleotides, the CDR3 is TGTGCCAGCAGCTCGAGACTAGCGCAAAGCTCCTACGAGCAGTACTTC. It is translated as CASSSRLAQSSYEQYF.

This clonotype was recorded a few times. V usage is TRBV2 and J usage is TRBJ2-2, with D perhaps TRBD1 (5 bases). In germline, CDR1 is SNHLY, CDR2 FYNNEI. This CDR3 spans 15 amino acids. V lost 6 bases and J lost 5, with 16 bases in between. CDR3 residues: CASSSPVGRTGELFF. The CDR3, as DNA: TGTGCCAGCAGCAGCCCGGTGGGGCGGACCGGGGAGCTGTTTTTT.

The chain's CDR3 is CASSLGQTNEKLFF. Here the CDR3 DNA reads TGCGCCAGCAGCTTGGGACAAACTAATGAAAAACTGTTTTTT. The chain carries TRBV5-1 and TRBJ1-4; D gene ambiguous. Trimming stripped 0 bases from V and 1 base from J, with 4 bases between. Germline lookup yields CDR1 SGHRS and CDR2 YFSETQ. The length of the CDR3 is 14 residues.

This clonotype appeared a few times. The rearrangement uses TRBV5-1 and TRBJ2-1, with D tentatively TRBD1 or TRBD2 (5 bases each). The length of the CDR3 is 11 residues. V lost 4 bases and J 15 bases, leaving 14 bases between the germline ends. Germline V lookup: CDR1 SGHRS, CDR2 YFSETQ. Written as DNA, the CDR3 is TGCGCCAGCAGCGCCGGTGCAGGGAGGTTCTTC. Translation gives CASSAGAGRFF.

This chain joins TRBV7-2 and TRBJ1-4; D unclear. V was shortened by 7 bases and J by 0 bases, with 21 bases between the two germline ends. CDR3 length: 18 residues. Germline V lookup: CDR1 SGHTA, CDR2 FQGNSA. The CDR3 region is CASITPMRDPPTNEKLFF. CDR3 bases: TGTGCCAGCATCACACCCATGAGGGATCCCCCAACTAATGAAAAACTGTTTTTT.

The CDR3 sequence is CASSSLAGGPDTQYF. CDR3 DNA sequence: TGTGCCAGCAGTTCTTTAGCGGGGGGCCCGGATACGCAGTATTTT. The chain carries TRBV12-3 or TRBV12-4 and TRBJ2-3; TRBD2 matches at 10 bases. This CDR3 is built from 15 residues. V shed 4 bases and J 6 bases; nucleotides not matched to a gene: 7.

This clonotype was seen a handful of times. J is TRBJ2-5 and V is TRBV30, with D unclear. Trimming cost V 5 bases and J 5 bases, with 15 bases left between them. Germline CDR1 reads GTSNPN; CDR2 reads SVGIG (reference sequence). The CDR3 is made up of 13 amino acids. CDR3 sequence (DNA): TGTGCCTGGTGTCGGTCTGGATCGGAGACCCAGTACTTC. Its protein product is CAWCRSGSETQYF.

This chain joins TRBV4-1 and TRBJ2-3; D gene uncertain. CDR1 MGHRA and CDR2 YSYEKL come from the germline V gene. V was trimmed by 2 bases and J by 0 bases, leaving 9 bases between them. This CDR3 has 15 residues. CDR3 amino acids: CASSQQPASTDTQYF. In DNA form, the CDR3 reads TGCGCCAGCAGCCAACAACCAGCTAGCACAGATACGCAGTATTTT.

In its sample, this clonotype was seen a few times. The chain combines TRBV4-1 with TRBJ1-1; D not resolved. The CDR3 totals 16 residues. Trimming removed 1 base at V and 2 bases at J, with 14 bases between. Germline V CDR1 and CDR2: MGHRA, YSYEKL. The CDR3 loop reads CASSQVWGVGNTEAFF. CDR3 DNA sequence: TGCGCCAGCAGCCAAGTATGGGGTGTCGGAAACACTGAAGCTTTCTTT.

This clonotype was seen more than once but under ten times. This chain uses TRBV29-1 with TRBJ1-5; TRBD1 agrees at 7 bases. CDR3 length: 14 amino acids. The V gene end was trimmed by 6 bases and the J gene end by 4 bases; junction bases not matched to a gene: 9. Germline V gives CDR1 SQVTM, CDR2 ANQGSEA. DNA for the CDR3: TGCAGCGTAGCAATAGGGGGCACAAATCAGCCCCAGCATTTT. The encoded protein is CSVAIGGTNQPQHF.

This clonotype was seen a handful of times. The chain carries TRBV20-1 and TRBJ1-6, with no clear D. Germline CDR1 reads DFQATT; CDR2 reads SNEGSKA (reference sequence). CDR3 size: 13 residues. V shed 0 bases and J shed 8 bases, with 8 bases lying between them. Here the CDR3 DNA reads TGCAGTGCTAGAGATGTCGAGGATTCACCCCTCCACTTT. Translating gives CSARDVEDSPLHF.

This sequence joins TRBV29-1 and TRBJ2-7, with 10 bases fitting TRBD2. CDR1 and CDR2 (germline): SQVTM, ANQGSEA. This CDR3 is 16 amino acids long. V shed 1 base, J shed 3 bases, and the junction held 9 bases outside the gene matches. The DNA for the CDR3 is TGCAGCGTTGAAGCCCGGGGACTAGCGAAACTCTACGAGCAGTACTTC. Translated, it gives CSVEARGLAKLYEQYF.

V usage is TRBV7-9 and J usage is TRBJ2-2; TRBD1 agrees at 8 bases. There are 16 residues in the CDR3. V shed 0 bases and J 4 bases; nucleotides not matched to a gene: 4. Germline values: CDR1 SEHNR, CDR2 FQNEAQ (reference sequence). CDR3 region: CASSLAPGGITGELFF. The CDR3 nucleotides read TGTGCCAGCAGCTTAGCCCCAGGGGGCATCACCGGGGAGCTGTTTTTT. Full variable domain (outside the CDR3, taken from reference TRBV7-9 and TRBJ2-2): DTGVSQNPRHKITKRGQNVTFRCDPISEHNRLYWYRQTLGQGPEFLTYFQNEAQLEKSRLLSDRFSAERPKGSFSTLEIQRTEQGDSAMYLCASSLAPGGITGELFFGEGSRLTVL.

The chain joins TRBV25-1 to TRBJ2-6; the D is unclear. Trimming took 4 bases from V and 1 from J, leaving 2 bases between them. Germline assignment: CDR1 MGHDK and CDR2 SYGVNS. The CDR3 totals 13 residues. DNA of the CDR3: TGTGCCAGCAGTGTATCTGGGGCCAACGTCCTGACTTTC. It translates to CASSVSGANVLTF.

The chain links TRBV5-1 to TRBJ1-5; 7 positions match TRBD1. The V and J ends lost 0 bases and 3 bases, in that order; junction bases with no gene match: 3. Looked up from germline, CDR1 is SGHRS and CDR2 is YFSETQ. CDR3 length: 15 residues. CDR3 DNA: TGCGCCAGCAGCTTGGGGGACAGCCTCAATCAGCCCCAGCATTTT. Translated, it gives CASSLGDSLNQPQHF.

This sequence joins TRBV24-1 and TRBJ2-1, with D possibly TRBD2 on 7 matching bases. V gave up 10 bases and J gave up 2 bases, with 20 bases separating them. This CDR3 has 16 residues. The germline V gene encodes CDR1 KGHDR and CDR2 SFDVKD. CDR3 in amino acids: CATRGSEAGAYNEQFF. CDR3 nucleotides: TGTGCCACGAGGGGGTCGGAGGCGGGGGCCTACAATGAGCAGTTCTTC.

The gene calls are TRBV6-2 or TRBV6-3 and TRBJ2-2; D call uncertain. There are 14 residues in the CDR3. The germline V gene encodes CDR1 MNHEY and CDR2 SVGEGT. The germline V and J ends were trimmed by 6 bases and 3 bases, with 11 bases remaining between them. The CDR3, as DNA: TGTGCCAGCAGGGTGCTTGGCTACACCGGGGAGCTGTTTTTT. It specifies CASRVLGYTGELFF.

The chain recombines TRBV4-2 with TRBJ1-3; 7 bases align to TRBD1. The length of the CDR3 is 14 residues. Trimming took 0 bases from V and 6 from J; bases not matched to a gene: 2. From germline, CDR1 is LGHNA and CDR2 YNFKEQ. CDR3 protein: CASSQDEGANTIYF. In nucleotides, the CDR3 is TGTGCCAGCAGCCAAGACGAGGGGGCAAACACCATATATTTT.

This clonotype was counted only a few times. The chain combines TRBV11-2 with TRBJ1-2; 7 positions match TRBD1. The CDR3 loop spans 14 amino acids. Germline V lookup: CDR1 SGHAT, CDR2 FQNNGV. Trimming cost V 5 bases and J 2 bases; bases outside gene matches: 5. The CDR3 nucleotides read TGTGCCAGCAGCAGCGAAGGGGGCAACTATGGCTACACCTTC. It codes for CASSSEGGNYGYTF.

The J gene is TRBJ1-1, the V gene TRBV19; D is undetermined. V dropped 0 bases and J dropped 11 bases, with 13 bases sitting between them. Germline assignment: CDR1 LNHDA and CDR2 SQIVND (reference sequence). This CDR3 has 13 amino acids. The CDR3 DNA reads as TGTGCCAGTAGTATAGATCTATTTGGAGGTGCTTTCTTT. Protein sequence: CASSIDLFGGAFF.

The rearrangement links TRBV29-1 to TRBJ2-7, with TRBD1 matching 7 bases. After removal of 7 bases from V and 1 base from J, the junction contained 7 bases not matched to a gene. CDR1 and CDR2 from the germline V gene are SQVTM and ANQGSEA. This CDR3 is 13 amino acids long. This chain's CDR3 is CSANRGLSYEQYF. CDR3 sequence (DNA): TGCAGCGCGAACAGGGGTTTGTCCTACGAGCAGTACTTC.

This clonotype was observed a few times. The CDR3: CASSLGTGGLPQHF. In DNA, the CDR3 is TGTGCCAGCAGTCTGGGGACAGGCGGACTGCCCCAGCATTTT. V and J are TRBV7-2 and TRBJ1-5; 8 bases are shared with TRBD1. V lost 6 bases and J lost 9; bases outside the gene matches: 10. This CDR3 comprises 14 residues. Germline assignment: CDR1 SGHTA and CDR2 FQGNSA.

The chain's CDR3 is CASRALDRDEQYF. The CDR3 nucleotides are TGTGCCAGCAGGGCCCTCGACAGGGACGAGCAGTACTTC. The chain couples TRBV6-2 or TRBV6-3 to TRBJ2-7; 7 bases are shared with TRBD1. The trim removed 6 bases at V and 5 bases at J, leaving 7 bases unmatched. Germline V CDR1 and CDR2: MNHEY, SVGEGT. This CDR3 has 13 amino acids.

A few counts support this clonotype. The chain links TRBV27 to TRBJ1-5, with D uncertain. The germline V gene has CDR1 MNHEY and CDR2 SMNVEV (reference sequence). Trimming pared 5 bases from V and 0 bases from J, leaving 8 bases between. This CDR3 is built from 14 residues. CDR3 protein: CASSLGYSNQPQHF. The CDR3 DNA is TGTGCCAGCAGTCTGGGATATAGCAATCAGCCCCAGCATTTT.